A single sample gave rise to the 8 T cell receptor beta chains below, sequenced in a study of PD-1 blockade in classical Hodgkin lymphoma. Assay used: immunoSEQ multiplex PCR; TCRdb lists only in-frame clones, some missing. The sample contains about 12,000 clones, around four fifths of which appear only once. Every one of the patients relapsed after autologous stem cell transplantation (brentuximab vedotin exposure was variable). Purification of CD4+ T cells from thawed PBMCs was achieved by magnetic negative selection. The sequenced sample was CD4+ T cells from blood, obtained at baseline. The receptors stem from a human donor with classical Hodgkin lymphoma.

In this sample, this clone turned up a few times. The chain is built from TRBV2 and TRBJ2-5; D remains ambiguous. Germline V gene lookup returns CDR1 SNHLY and CDR2 FYNNEI. The CDR3 totals 13 residues. V dropped 6 bases and J dropped 0 bases, with 8 bases sitting between them. The CDR3 sequence is CASRADHQETQYF. Written as DNA, the CDR3 is TGTGCCAGCAGGGCAGACCACCAAGAGACCCAGTACTTC.

This clone was detected a few times. The CDR3 nucleotides read TGTGCCACCAGCAGCGAGAGGGGGTTGACCCAGTACTTC. This codes for CATSSERGLTQYF. The chain couples TRBV15 to TRBJ2-5, with D perhaps TRBD1 (6 bases). CDR1 is LNHNV, CDR2 YYDKDF, per germline (reference sequence). V gave up 3 bases and J gave up 7 bases, with 12 bases separating them. The CDR3 runs 13 residues.

The chain uses TRBV27 and TRBJ2-3, with D possibly matching TRBD2 (6 bases). This CDR3 has 16 amino acids. Germline V CDR1 and CDR2: MNHEY, SMNVEV (reference sequence). Trimming removed 2 bases from V and 9 bases from J, with 21 bases in between. The CDR3 coding sequence is TGTGCCAGCAGTTTAACGGCGGGGCGGAATTCGCGAACGCAGTATTTT. The encoded protein is CASSLTAGRNSRTQYF.

V gene TRBV19 combines with J gene TRBJ1-2; TRBD1 matches at 7 bases. V shed 4 bases, J shed 5 bases, and the junction held 1 base outside the gene matches. The CDR3 sequence is 12 residues long. Germline V gene lookup returns CDR1 LNHDA and CDR2 SQIVND (reference sequence). The CDR3 nucleotides read TGTGCCAGTAGTACGGGACAGTATGGCTACACCTTC. This codes for CASSTGQYGYTF.

The chain is built from TRBV5-1 and TRBJ2-3; TRBD2 matches at 10 bases. This CDR3 spans 16 amino acids. CDR1 SGHRS and CDR2 YFSETQ come from the germline V gene. V was pared by 4 bases and J by 5 bases, with 10 bases of the junction left unmatched. CDR3 residues: CASSTLAGGRIDTQYF. CDR3 in DNA: TGCGCCAGCAGCACCTTAGCGGGGGGCCGCATAGATACGCAGTATTTT.

The sample holds one count of this clone. The CDR3 DNA sequence: TGTGCCAGCAGCTTGGCGGGGGCCGATACGCAGTATTTT. It yields the protein CASSLAGADTQYF. The genes are TRBV7-2 and TRBJ2-3; a weak D match, TRBD2 (7 bases). Germline CDR1 is SGHTA and CDR2 is FQGNSA. The CDR3 has 13 amino acids. V lost 3 bases to trimming and J lost 6 bases, with 10 bases between them. The whole variable domain, remainder taken from reference TRBV7-2 and TRBJ2-3, is GAGVSQSPSNKVTEKGKDVELRCDPISGHTALYWYRQSLGQGLEFLIYFQGNSAPDKSGLPSDRFSAERTGGSVSTLTIQRTQQEDSAVYLCASSLAGADTQYFGPGTRLTVL.

CDR3 nucleotide sequence: TGCGCCAGCAGCCAAGTGGGGGGGGGCTACTACGAGCAGTACTTC. It specifies CASSQVGGGYYEQYF. The V gene is TRBV4-3, the J gene TRBJ2-7, with TRBD2 as a possible D gene (7 bases). V was shortened by 1 base and J by 3 bases, with 13 bases between the two germline ends. The CDR3 loop spans 15 amino acids. In germline, CDR1 is LGHNA, CDR2 YSLEER.

The chain uses TRBV11-3 and TRBJ2-1; the match to TRBD2 covers 11 bases. From germline, CDR1 is SGHNT and CDR2 YENEEA. V lost 4 bases, J lost 5 bases, and 7 bases stayed unmatched. CDR3 length: 16 residues. CDR3 protein: CASSSTGTSGDNEQFF. CDR3 DNA sequence: TGTGCCAGCAGCTCGACTGGGACTAGCGGAGACAATGAGCAGTTCTTC.